The entry below gives a single T cell receptor beta chain sequence along with its context. The antigen is unknown. This CDR3 comprises 16 residues. CDR1 and CDR2 from the germline V gene are SGHVS and FNYEAQ. V was clipped by 1 base and J by 5 bases, with 15 bases between them. The data were taken from a study of beta chain features in type 1 diabetes. Study findings and constraints: In type 1 diabetes patients, VDJ junctions had fewer insertions; deletions at these junctions were more frequent.

All of the isolated RNA was reverse transcribed, so expressed TCRB transcripts were sequenced. Libraries were prepared by immunoSEQ multiplex PCR; TCRdb keeps only in-frame clonotypes and omits some of them. The profile shows a few hundred thousand clones, around 30% of them singletons. In all sorted populations, purity surpassed 95%. Specimen: naive CD4+ T cells from blood. The V and J genes are TRBV7-6 and TRBJ2-1, with D perhaps assigned TRBD1 or TRBD2 (5 bases each). The TCR sequence derives from a man younger than 35 in good health. CDR3 coding DNA: TGTGCCAGCAGCTTAGAACCTGGGGACGGGAACAATGAGCAGTTCTTC. The encoded protein is CASSLEPGDGNNEQFF. The entire variable domain, with the rest obtained from reference TRBV7-6 and TRBJ2-1, is as follows: GAGVSQSPRYKVTKRGQDVALRCDPISGHVSLYWYRQALGQGPEFLTYFNYEAQQDKSGLPNDRFSAERPEGSISTLTIQRTEQRDSAMYRCASSLEPGDGNNEQFFGPGTRLTVL.